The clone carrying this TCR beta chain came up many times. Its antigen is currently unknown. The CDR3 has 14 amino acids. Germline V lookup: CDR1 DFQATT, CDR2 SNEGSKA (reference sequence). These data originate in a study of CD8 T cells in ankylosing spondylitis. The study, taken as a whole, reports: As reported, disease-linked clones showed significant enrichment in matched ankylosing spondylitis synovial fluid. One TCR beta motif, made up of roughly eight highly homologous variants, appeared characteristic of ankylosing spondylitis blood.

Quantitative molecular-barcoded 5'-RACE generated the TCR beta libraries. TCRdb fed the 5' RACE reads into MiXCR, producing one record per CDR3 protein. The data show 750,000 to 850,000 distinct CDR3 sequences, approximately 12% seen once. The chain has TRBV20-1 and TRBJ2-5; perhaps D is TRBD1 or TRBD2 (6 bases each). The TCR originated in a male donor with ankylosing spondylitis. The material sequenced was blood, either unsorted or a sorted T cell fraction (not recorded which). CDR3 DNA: TGCAGCCATGACAGGAGGGTTTTGATGGAGACCCAGTACTTC. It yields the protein CSHDRRVLMETQYF.